This note documents a single T cell receptor (beta chain) sequence. What it binds is unknown. TCRdb re-called the reads with MiXCR, one entry per CDR3 protein. The table includes hundreds of thousands of distinct CDR3 sequences, around 32% detected once. Per the germline V gene, CDR1 is SEHNR and CDR2 is FQNEAQ (reference sequence). The CDR3 runs 11 residues. Trimming removed 4 bases at V and 7 bases at J, with 8 bases between. This sample stems from a study of T cell repertoires in cytomegalovirus infection. Looking at the study overall: Public TCR beta signatures were indicative of both CMV infection and a matching HLA type. Whole-study results and caveats: CMV-specific HLA-C-restricted TCR beta clonotypes dominated the ex vivo response.

The material sequenced was cultured PBMCs, taken from culture after CMV antigen stimulation. The rearrangement links TRBV7-9 to TRBJ2-7, with D unclear. The clonotype was recovered from a human donor in good health (CMV status not recorded). Some clones in this sample may be carry-over from other donors' samples. CDR3 amino acids: CASSSAWEQYF. The CDR3 DNA is TGTGCCAGCAGCTCCGCCTGGGAGCAGTACTTC.